Listed here are 2 T cell receptor beta chains from one sample, sequenced in a study of Ad26.COV2.S vaccination and SARS-CoV-2 variants. Specified treatment: roughly 18 received Ad26.COV2.S at low or high dose, single or two shots; several received placebo; per-sample allocation not given. Sample collection was performed on day 63 after the first vaccine or placebo injection. Profiled with immunoSEQ multiplex PCR; TCRdb holds only in-frame clones, not every one. The sample includes about 320,000 clones, about 82% of them seen just once. The sample in question was peripheral blood, obtained in a trial of Ad26.COV2.S vaccine versus placebo. These receptors originate from a person aged 18-65 years who received the Ad26.COV2.S COVID-19 vaccine or a placebo.

The gene calls are TRBV7-9 and TRBJ1-1; no clear D gene. The CDR3 contains 13 residues. Trimming removed 4 bases at V and 0 bases at J, with 6 bases between. Germline V CDR1 and CDR2: SEHNR, FQNEAQ (reference sequence). CDR3 bases: TGTGCCAGCAGCTCGAGCCTGAACACTGAAGCTTTCTTT. It yields the protein CASSSSLNTEAFF.

The gene calls are TRBV24-1 and TRBJ1-2, with D unclear. V lost 7 bases, J lost 4 bases, and 15 bases lay in between. Germline V gene lookup returns CDR1 KGHDR and CDR2 SFDVKD. The CDR3 runs to 14 residues. The CDR3 region is CATRKTPGRYGYTF. In DNA form, the CDR3 reads TGTGCCACCAGGAAGACACCCGGGCGCTATGGCTACACCTTC.